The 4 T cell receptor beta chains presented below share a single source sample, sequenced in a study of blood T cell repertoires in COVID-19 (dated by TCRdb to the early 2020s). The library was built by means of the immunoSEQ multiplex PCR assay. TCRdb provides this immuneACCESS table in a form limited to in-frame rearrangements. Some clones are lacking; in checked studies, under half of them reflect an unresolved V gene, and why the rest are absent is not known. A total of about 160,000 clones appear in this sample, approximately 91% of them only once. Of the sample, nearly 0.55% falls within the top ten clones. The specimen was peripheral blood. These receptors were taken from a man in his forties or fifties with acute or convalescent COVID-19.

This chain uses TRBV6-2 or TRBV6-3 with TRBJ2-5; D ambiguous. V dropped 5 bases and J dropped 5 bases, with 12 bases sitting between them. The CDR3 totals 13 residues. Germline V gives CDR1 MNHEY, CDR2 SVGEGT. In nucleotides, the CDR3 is TGTGCCAGCAGTCGCGTAGACGGGGAGACCCAGTACTTC. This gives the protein CASSRVDGETQYF.

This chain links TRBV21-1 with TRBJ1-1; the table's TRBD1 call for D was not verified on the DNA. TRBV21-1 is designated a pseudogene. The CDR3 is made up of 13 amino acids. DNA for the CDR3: TGTGCCAGCAGCTACGTGGGGCCCACTGAAGCTTTCTTT. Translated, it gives CASSYVGPTEAFF.

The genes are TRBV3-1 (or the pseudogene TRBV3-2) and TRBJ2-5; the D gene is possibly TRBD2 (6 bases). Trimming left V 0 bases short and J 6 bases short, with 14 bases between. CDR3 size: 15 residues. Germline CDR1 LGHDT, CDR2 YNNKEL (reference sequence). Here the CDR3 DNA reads TGTGCCAGCAGCCAAGATGGAACTAGCCATCAGACCCAGTACTTC. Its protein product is CASSQDGTSHQTQYF.

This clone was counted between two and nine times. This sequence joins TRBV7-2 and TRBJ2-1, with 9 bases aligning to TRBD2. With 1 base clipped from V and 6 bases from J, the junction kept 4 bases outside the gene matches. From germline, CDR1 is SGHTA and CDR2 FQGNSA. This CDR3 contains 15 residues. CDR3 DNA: TGTGCCAGCAGCTTAGACCCGACTAGCGGCAATGAGCAGTTCTTC. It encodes CASSLDPTSGNEQFF.